This TCR beta chain was found in a study of blood T cell repertoires in COVID-19. Across the whole study: Sources were T cells, B-cell-depleted T cells, or PBMCs; the material itself was cDNA or gDNA.

Libraries were prepared by immunoSEQ multiplex PCR; TCRdb keeps only in-frame clonotypes and omits some of them. The sample has roughly 150,000 clones; roughly 88% are singletons. This clone appeared once. The germline gives CDR1 MNHEY, CDR2 SVGEGT. CDR3 length: 15 amino acids. Unmatched junction bases numbered 3, after V lost 4 bases and J lost 5 bases. The chain links TRBV6-2 or TRBV6-3 to TRBJ1-4; 11 nucleotides line up with TRBD1. The clonotype comes from a woman aged 45-65 years with acute or convalescent COVID-19. Sequencing input: peripheral blood. CDR3 in amino acids: CASSSGQGANEKLFF. The CDR3 nucleotides read TGTGCCAGCAGTTCAGGACAGGGGGCAAATGAAAAACTGTTTTTT.